The 13 T cell receptor beta chains reported below all come from one sample, sequenced in a study of T cells after yellow fever vaccination. Each CDR3 protein gets one entry after TCRdb re-called the 5' RACE reads with MiXCR. The sample includes 12,000 or so distinct CDR3 sequences, roughly 5.8% of them seen just once. Sequenced here: PBMCs, either bulk or a sorted T-cell subset (CD4+, CD8+, memory, or dextramer-sorted; not recorded which), sampled on the day of the yellow fever booster vaccination. These receptor sequences come from a man younger than 40 who received the YFV17D yellow fever vaccine.

Judged by abundance, this clonotype is medium-sized. The genes are TRBV20-1 and TRBJ2-1, with 7 bases lining up with TRBD2. The CDR3 loop spans 13 amino acids. V lost 7 bases and J lost 8; bases outside the gene matches: 11. CDR1 and CDR2 from the germline V gene are DFQATT and SNEGSKA (reference sequence). CDR3 DNA: TGCAGTGGAGAACTAGCGACCGCCTATGAGCAGTTCTTC. The encoded protein is CSGELATAYEQFF.

This clonotype is judged medium-sized. The V call is TRBV30, the J call TRBJ2-7, with 13 bases identical to TRBD2. The CDR3 spans 14 residues. CDR1 is GTSNPN and CDR2 is SVGIG in the germline V gene (reference sequence). Trimming at V came to 5 bases and at J to 4 bases, leaving 5 bases not matched to a gene. CDR3 loop: CAWALAGGPYEQYF. The CDR3 DNA follows: TGTGCCTGGGCACTAGCGGGAGGGCCTTACGAGCAGTACTTC.

The rearrangement joins TRBV7-2 to TRBJ2-7; no definite D call. The germline V gene has CDR1 SGHTA and CDR2 FQGNSA. The CDR3 loop spans 15 amino acids. Trimming took off 0 bases at V and 3 bases at J, with 12 bases between the two ends. In nucleotides, the CDR3 is TGTGCCAGCAGCTTAGCGTCGACGGAGAGCTACGAGCAGTACTTC. It yields the protein CASSLASTESYEQYF.

This clonotype was observed a few times. The rearrangement joins TRBV2 to TRBJ2-2; D ambiguous. The CDR3 has 14 amino acids. Germline CDR1 and CDR2: SNHLY and FYNNEI. V gave up 6 bases and J gave up 7 bases, with 15 bases separating them. In DNA, the CDR3 is TGTGCCAGCAGGAGCCACGGGCTGGGCGGGGAGCTGTTTTTT. This encodes CASRSHGLGGELFF.

This clonotype was seen ten or more times. The rearrangement joins TRBV23-1 to TRBJ1-5; D gene uncertain. TRBV23-1 qualifies as an ORF whose function is uncertain. V dropped 7 bases and J dropped 9 bases, with 4 bases sitting between them. The CDR3 is 9 amino acids. As DNA, the CDR3 is TGCGCCAGCATCCCGCCCCAGCATTTT. Residues: CASIPPQHF.

This clonotype has ten or more counts. V gene TRBV3-1 combines with J gene TRBJ2-5, with a possible D match to TRBD2 (5 bases). Germline lookup yields CDR1 LGHDT and CDR2 YNNKEL (reference sequence). The CDR3 totals 13 residues. The germline V and J ends were trimmed by 6 bases and 7 bases, with 15 bases remaining between them. The DNA of the CDR3 is TGTGCCAGCAGAAACAGTGAAAGCGGGACCCAGTACTTC. This sequence encodes CASRNSESGTQYF.

Within the sample, this clonotype is medium-sized. CDR3 sequence: CASSLAGTGVQPQHF. The CDR3, as DNA: TGTGCCAGCAGTTTAGCCGGGACAGGGGTTCAGCCCCAGCATTTT. The chain is built from TRBV12-3 or TRBV12-4 and TRBJ1-5, with 10 nucleotides matching TRBD1. This CDR3 contains 15 residues. V was pared by 0 bases and J by 6 bases, with 2 bases of the junction left unmatched.

This clonotype was counted ten times or more. The chain uses TRBV19 and TRBJ1-2; D not certain. V was clipped by 6 bases and J by 2 bases, with 16 bases between them. The CDR3 totals 15 residues. The germline V gene encodes CDR1 LNHDA and CDR2 SQIVND (reference sequence). As DNA, the CDR3 is TGTGCCAGTAGCGCGGATCGGGCAGTCAACTATGGCTACACCTTC. It translates to CASSADRAVNYGYTF.

This clonotype is medium-sized within its sample. The chain is built from TRBV4-3 and TRBJ2-1, with 8 bases fitting TRBD2. The ends lost 3 bases at V and 0 bases at J; junction bases unmatched: 7. Germline loops: CDR1 LGHNA, CDR2 YSLEER. The CDR3 length is 17 residues. For the CDR3, the DNA is TGCGCCAGCAGCCAGGGACTAGGCGTAAGCTCCTACAATGAGCAGTTCTTC. Its translation: CASSQGLGVSSYNEQFF.

This clonotype is termed medium-sized. The chain employs TRBV20-1 and TRBJ2-5, with a weak D call TRBD2 (6 bases). V lost 5 bases and J 0 bases, leaving 13 bases between the germline ends. CDR1 DFQATT and CDR2 SNEGSKA come from the germline V gene (reference sequence). The CDR3 is 14 amino acids. As DNA, the CDR3 is TGCAGTGCTGAGACTAGACTGTACCAAGAGACCCAGTACTTC. Its protein product is CSAETRLYQETQYF.

This clonotype was detected ten times or more. V is TRBV5-4 and J is TRBJ2-2, with 7 bases aligning to TRBD2. V lost 2 bases to trimming and J lost 6 bases; unmatched junction nucleotides: 4. The CDR3 consists of 14 residues. Looked up from germline, CDR1 is SGHNT and CDR2 is YYREEE (reference sequence). The CDR3 protein is CASSLGLEAGELFF. The CDR3 DNA is TGTGCCAGCAGCTTAGGACTAGAGGCCGGGGAGCTGTTTTTT.

This clonotype was recorded at least ten times. The J gene is TRBJ1-5, the V gene TRBV28, with 7 positions matching TRBD1. V shed 6 bases, J shed 0 bases, and the junction held 11 bases outside the gene matches. The CDR3 sequence is 17 residues long. CDR1 and CDR2 from the germline V gene are MDHEN and SYDVKM. In DNA, the CDR3 is TGTGCCAGCAGGCAACCGGGACAGATTTATAGCAATCAGCCCCAGCATTTT. Its protein is CASRQPGQIYSNQPQHF.

This clonotype qualifies as medium-sized (0.01 to 0.1%). The chain recombines TRBV5-1 with TRBJ2-1; D perhaps matches TRBD2 (6 bases). This CDR3 comprises 15 residues. V shed 7 bases and J shed 5 bases, with 19 bases lying between them. Germline loops: CDR1 SGHRS, CDR2 YFSETQ. Here the CDR3 reads CASRMGGALHNEQFF. Here the CDR3 DNA reads TGCGCCAGCCGCATGGGGGGAGCCCTCCACAATGAGCAGTTCTTC.